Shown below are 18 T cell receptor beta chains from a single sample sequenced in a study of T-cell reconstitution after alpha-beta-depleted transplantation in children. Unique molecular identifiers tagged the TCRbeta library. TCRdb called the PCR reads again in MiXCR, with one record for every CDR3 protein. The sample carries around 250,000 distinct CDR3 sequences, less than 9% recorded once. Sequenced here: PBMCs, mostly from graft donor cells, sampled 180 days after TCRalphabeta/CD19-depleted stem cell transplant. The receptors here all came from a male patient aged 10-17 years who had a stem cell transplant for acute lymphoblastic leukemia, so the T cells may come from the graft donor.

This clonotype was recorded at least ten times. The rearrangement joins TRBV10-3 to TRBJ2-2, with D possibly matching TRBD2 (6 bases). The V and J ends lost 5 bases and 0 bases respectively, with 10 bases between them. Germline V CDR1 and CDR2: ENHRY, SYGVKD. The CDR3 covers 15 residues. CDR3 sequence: CAISSRGANTGELFF. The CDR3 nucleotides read TGTGCCATCAGTTCCCGCGGGGCGAACACCGGGGAGCTGTTTTTT.

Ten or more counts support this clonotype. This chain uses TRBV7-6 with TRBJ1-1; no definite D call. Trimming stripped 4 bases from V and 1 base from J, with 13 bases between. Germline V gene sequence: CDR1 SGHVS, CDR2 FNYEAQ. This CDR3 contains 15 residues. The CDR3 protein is CASSSSTRTNTEAFF. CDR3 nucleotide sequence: TGTGCCAGCAGCTCATCGACACGGACGAACACTGAAGCTTTCTTT.

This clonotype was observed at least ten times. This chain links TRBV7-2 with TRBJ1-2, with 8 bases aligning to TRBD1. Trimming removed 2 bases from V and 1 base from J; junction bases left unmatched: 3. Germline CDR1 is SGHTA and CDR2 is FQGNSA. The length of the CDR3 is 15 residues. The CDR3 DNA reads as TGTGCCAGCAGCTTATGGACAGGGTTTAACTATGGCTACACCTTC. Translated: CASSLWTGFNYGYTF.

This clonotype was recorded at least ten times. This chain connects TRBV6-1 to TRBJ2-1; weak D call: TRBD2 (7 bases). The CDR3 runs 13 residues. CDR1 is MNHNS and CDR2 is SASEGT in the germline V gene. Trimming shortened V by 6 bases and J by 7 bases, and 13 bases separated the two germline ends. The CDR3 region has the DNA TGTGCCAGCAGCTGGACTAGGGGGAATGAGCAGTTCTTC. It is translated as CASSWTRGNEQFF.

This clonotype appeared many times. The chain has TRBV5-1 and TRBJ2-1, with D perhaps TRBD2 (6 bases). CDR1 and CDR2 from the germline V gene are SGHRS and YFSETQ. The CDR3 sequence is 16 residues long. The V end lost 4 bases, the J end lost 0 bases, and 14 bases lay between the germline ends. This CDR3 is CASSRGTQSSYNEQFF. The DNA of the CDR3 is TGCGCCAGCAGCCGCGGGACCCAAAGCTCCTACAATGAGCAGTTCTTC. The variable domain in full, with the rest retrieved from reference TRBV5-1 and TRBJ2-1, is KAGVTQTPRYLIKTRGQQVTLSCSPISGHRSVSWYQQTPGQGLQFLFEYFSETQRNKGNFPGRFSGRQFSNSRSEMNVSTLELGDSALYLCASSRGTQSSYNEQFFGPGTRLTVL.

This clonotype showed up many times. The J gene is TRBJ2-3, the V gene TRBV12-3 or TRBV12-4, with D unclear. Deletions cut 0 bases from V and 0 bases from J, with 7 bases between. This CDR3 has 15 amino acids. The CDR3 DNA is TGTGCCAGCAGTTTAGCGACGACCAGCACAGATACGCAGTATTTT. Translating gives CASSLATTSTDTQYF.

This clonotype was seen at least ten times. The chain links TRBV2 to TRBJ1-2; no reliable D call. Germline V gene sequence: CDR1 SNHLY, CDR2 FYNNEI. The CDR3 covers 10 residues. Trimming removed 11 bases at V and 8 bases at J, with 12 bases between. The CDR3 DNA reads TGTGCCGGCATAGTGGGGGGCTACACCTTC. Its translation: CAGIVGGYTF.

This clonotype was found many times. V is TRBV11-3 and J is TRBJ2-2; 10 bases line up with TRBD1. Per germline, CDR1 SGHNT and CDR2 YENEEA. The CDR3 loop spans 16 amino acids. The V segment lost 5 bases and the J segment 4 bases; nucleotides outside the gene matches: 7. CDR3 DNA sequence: TGTGCCAGCAGCCTGACAGGGGGCAGGAGCACCGGGGAGCTGTTTTTT. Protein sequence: CASSLTGGRSTGELFF.

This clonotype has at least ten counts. This CDR3 is CASSLTFSSYEQYF. The CDR3 DNA is TGTGCCAGCAGCTTAACGTTCAGTTCCTACGAGCAGTACTTC. The gene calls are TRBV7-2 and TRBJ2-7; the D is unclear. The CDR3 is 14 amino acids. Germline V gene data show CDR1 as SGHTA and CDR2 as FQGNSA. Trimming removed 2 bases at V and 1 base at J, with 9 bases between. Variable domain in full (rest from reference TRBV7-2 and TRBJ2-7): GAGVSQSPSNKVTEKGKDVELRCDPISGHTALYWYRQSLGQGLEFLIYFQGNSAPDKSGLPSDRFSAERTGGSVSTLTIQRTQQEDSAVYLCASSLTFSSYEQYFGPGTRLTVT.

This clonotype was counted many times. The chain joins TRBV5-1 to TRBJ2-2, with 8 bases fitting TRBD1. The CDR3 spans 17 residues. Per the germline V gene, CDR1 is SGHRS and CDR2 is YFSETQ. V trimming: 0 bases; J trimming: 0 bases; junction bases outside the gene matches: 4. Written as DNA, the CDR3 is TGCGCCAGCAGCTTGGTAGGGACAGGAGCGAACACCGGGGAGCTGTTTTTT. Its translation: CASSLVGTGANTGELFF.

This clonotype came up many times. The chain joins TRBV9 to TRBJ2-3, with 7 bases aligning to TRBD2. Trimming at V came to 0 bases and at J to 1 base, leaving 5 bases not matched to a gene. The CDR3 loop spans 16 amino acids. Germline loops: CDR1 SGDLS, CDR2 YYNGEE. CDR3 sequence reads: CASSVGAGERTDTQYF. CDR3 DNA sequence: TGTGCCAGCAGCGTAGGGGCGGGAGAACGCACAGATACGCAGTATTTT.

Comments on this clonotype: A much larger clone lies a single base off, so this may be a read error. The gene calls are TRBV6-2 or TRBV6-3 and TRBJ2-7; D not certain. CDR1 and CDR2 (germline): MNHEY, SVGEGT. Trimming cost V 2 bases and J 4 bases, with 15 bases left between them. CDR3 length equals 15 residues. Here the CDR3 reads CASSYGLRKTYEQYF. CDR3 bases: TGTGCCAGCAGTTACGGCCTCCGGAAAACTTACGAGCAGTACTTC.

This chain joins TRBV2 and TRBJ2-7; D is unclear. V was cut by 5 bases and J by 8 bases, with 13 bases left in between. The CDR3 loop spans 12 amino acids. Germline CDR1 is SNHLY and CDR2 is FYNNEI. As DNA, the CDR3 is TGTGCCAGCAGTCACTTGCCGGGCCAGCAGTACTTC. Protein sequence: CASSHLPGQQYF.

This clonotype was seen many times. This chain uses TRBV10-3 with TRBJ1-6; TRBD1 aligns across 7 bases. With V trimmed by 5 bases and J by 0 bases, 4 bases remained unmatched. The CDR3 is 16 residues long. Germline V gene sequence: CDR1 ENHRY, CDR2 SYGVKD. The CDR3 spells CAISRQGSSYNSPLHF. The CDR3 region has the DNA TGTGCCATCAGTCGACAGGGCAGCTCCTATAATTCACCCCTCCACTTT.

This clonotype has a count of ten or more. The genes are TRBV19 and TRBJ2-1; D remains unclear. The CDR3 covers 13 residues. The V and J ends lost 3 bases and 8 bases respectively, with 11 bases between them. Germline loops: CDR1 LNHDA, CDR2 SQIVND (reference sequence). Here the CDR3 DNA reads TGTGCCAGTAGTATTGAACTTGGCGATGAGCAGTTCTTC. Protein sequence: CASSIELGDEQFF.

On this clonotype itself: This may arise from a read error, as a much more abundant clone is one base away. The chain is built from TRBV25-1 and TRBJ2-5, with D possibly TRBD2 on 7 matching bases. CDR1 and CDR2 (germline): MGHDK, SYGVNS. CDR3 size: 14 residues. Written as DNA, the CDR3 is TGTGCCAGCGTGGGGGGGCCTGGACAAGAGACCCTGTACTTC. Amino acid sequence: CASVGGPGQETLYF.

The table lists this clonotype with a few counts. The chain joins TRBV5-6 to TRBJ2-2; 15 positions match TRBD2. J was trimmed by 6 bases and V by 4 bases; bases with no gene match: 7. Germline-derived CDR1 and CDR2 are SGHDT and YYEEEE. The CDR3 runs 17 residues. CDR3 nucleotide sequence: TGTGCCAGCAGCATCGGACTAGCGGGAGGGCCGGCCGGGGAGCTGTTTTTT. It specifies CASSIGLAGGPAGELFF.

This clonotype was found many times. The CDR3 here is CASTRQATSYEQYF. The CDR3 DNA sequence: TGTGCCAGCACCCGACAGGCAACCTCCTACGAGCAGTACTTC. The V gene is TRBV28, the J gene TRBJ2-7; D may be TRBD1 (6 bases). V lost 7 bases to trimming and J lost 0 bases, with 13 bases between them. Germline CDR1 MDHEN, CDR2 SYDVKM. The CDR3 length is 14 residues.